This T cell receptor (beta chain) is from a study of blood T cell repertoires in COVID-19. Turning to the study itself: The United States, Italy and Spain were the sources of the acute and convalescent COVID-19 samples.

In the original analysis: Amplification of reference gene primers was used by the study to estimate nucleated cell counts. Measured with immunoSEQ multiplex PCR; TCRdb has only the in-frame clones, and not every one. V and J calls and clone size are as listed in that table; D and trimming were resolved from the DNA. The sample yields some 140,000 clones, 83% seen once. This CDR3 comprises 13 residues. After removal of 6 bases from V and 5 bases from J, the junction contained 5 bases not matched to a gene. Germline CDR1 and CDR2: WNHNN and SYGVQD (reference sequence). Sequencing was performed on peripheral blood. This TCR was recovered from a woman aged 55-70 years with COVID-19, enrolled during active disease. The rearrangement joins TRBV10-1 to TRBJ1-1; 8 bases fit TRBD1. In DNA, the CDR3 is TGCGCCAGCAGAGGACAGGGTGGAACTGAAGCTTTCTTT. Translated: CASRGQGGTEAFF.